A selection of T cell receptor beta chains follows, all from one sample in a study of blood T cell repertoires in COVID-19. This table comes from immunoSEQ multiplex PCR, and its TCRdb copy is limited to in-frame clones, with some not included. This sample has about 210,000 clones, with around 80% found just once. The sample consisted of peripheral blood. These receptors were obtained from a man aged 50-59 years with active or convalescent COVID-19. Both conserved end residues are part of each CDR3.

J gene,V gene,CDR3 protein
TRBJ1-2,TRBV6-5,CASRSGGGDGYTF
TRBJ2-3,TRBV7-2,CASSLDSGGADTQYF
TRBJ2-3,TRBV3-1/TRBV3-2,CASSLAGGSTDTQYF
TRBJ1-5,TRBV5-1,CASSLGQGDQPQHF
TRBJ1-2,TRBV5-1,CASSPPRGTEGYGYTF
TRBJ2-5,TRBV4-3,CASSQEGQTKGETQYF
TRBJ2-7,TRBV7-9,CASSLGTGRVHEQYF
TRBJ2-7,TRBV2,CASSAVAGSAYEQYF
TRBJ2-1,TRBV30,CAWTGSFGEQFF
TRBJ1-2,TRBV19,CASSIVLPDSFSNYGYTF
TRBJ2-7,TRBV6-5,CASRDGSSYEQYF
TRBJ2-7,TRBV3-1/TRBV3-2,CASSPSAAGATYEQYF
TRBJ2-7,TRBV7-2,CASSWSSYEQYF
TRBJ1-6,TRBV3-1/TRBV3-2,CASSQYRGAGNSPLHF
TRBJ1-5,TRBV18,CASSPGGGNQPQHF
TRBJ2-2,TRBV7-9,CASSPLISNTGELFF
TRBJ2-2,TRBV28,CASSSGGSNTGELFF
TRBJ1-2,TRBV11-2,CASSLLYSYGYTF
TRBJ2-7,TRBV7-3,CASSLAAGTDYEQYF
TRBJ1-3,TRBV10-3,CAIRRQSGNTIYF
TRBJ1-2,TRBV9,CASSHPAGTGLNGYTF
TRBJ1-2,TRBV28,CAIGGSVGDYGYTF
TRBJ1-2,TRBV24-1,CATSDGLLKQGLANYGYTF
TRBJ1-2,TRBV5-6,CASSPRGTNYGYTF
TRBJ2-1,TRBV9,CASSVGGGTSYNEQFF
TRBJ2-7,TRBV6-5,CASSYATGVEQYF
TRBJ2-5,TRBV11-2,CASAPQGMGETQYF
TRBJ2-5,TRBV5-4,CASSLRDTPETQYF
TRBJ2-2,TRBV12-3/TRBV12-4,CASSLRAGELFF